This T cell receptor beta chain was sequenced during a study of control samples from healthy donors and cancer patients. The data were produced by immunoSEQ multiplex PCR, yet TCRdb's version contains in-frame clones alone and is incomplete. The repertoire holds roughly 29,000 clones, with nearly 90% as singletons. Trimming pared 1 base from V and 5 bases from J, leaving 7 bases between. Germline CDR1 reads SEHNR; CDR2 reads FQNEAQ (reference sequence). This CDR3 has 13 residues. V gene TRBV7-9 combines with J gene TRBJ2-3; unclear D gene. The sequenced sample was formalin-fixed, paraffin-embedded tissue. The receptor's source is a female donor with melanoma. CDR3 bases: TGTGCCAGCAGCTTAGTCTCGGGAGATACGCAGTATTTT. The encoded protein is CASSLVSGDTQYF.